This T cell receptor beta chain originates from a study of cytomegalovirus exposure and HLA in healthy donors. CDR1 and CDR2 (germline): SGHVT, SQSDAQ. The length of the CDR3 is 18 residues. About this clone: The junction shows a germline mismatch at one end, possibly a read error.

The PCR was carried out with 60 Vbeta primers and 13 Jbeta primers. Data came from immunoSEQ multiplex PCR; TCRdb stores just in-frame clones and leaves some out. The sample comprises some 120,000 clones, around 80% of which are singletons, and approximately 0.93% rests with the top ten. Material for sequencing was PBMCs. This clonotype was sampled from a human donor in good health. The chain couples TRBV7-4 to TRBJ2-5, with TRBD2 as a possible D gene (6 bases). DNA of the CDR3: TGTGCCAGCAGGGCTTGGATCGGAGAAGGCGGGATTGAAGAGACCCGGTACTTC. This translates into CASRAWIGEGGIEETRYF.